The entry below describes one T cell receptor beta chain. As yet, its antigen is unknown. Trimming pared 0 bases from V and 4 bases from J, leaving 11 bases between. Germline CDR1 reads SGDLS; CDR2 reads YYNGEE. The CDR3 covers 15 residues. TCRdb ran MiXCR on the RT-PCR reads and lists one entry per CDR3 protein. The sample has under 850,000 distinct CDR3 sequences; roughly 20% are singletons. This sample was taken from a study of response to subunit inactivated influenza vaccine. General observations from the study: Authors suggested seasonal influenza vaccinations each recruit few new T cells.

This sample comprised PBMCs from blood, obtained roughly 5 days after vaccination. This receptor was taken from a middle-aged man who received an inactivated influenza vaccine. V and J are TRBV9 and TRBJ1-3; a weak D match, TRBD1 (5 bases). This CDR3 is CASSVGRVGGNTIYF. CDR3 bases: TGTGCCAGCAGCGTAGGCAGGGTTGGAGGAAACACCATATATTTT.